Each of the 19 T cell receptor beta chains below was sequenced from the same sample in a study of blood T cell repertoires in COVID-19. The data were produced by immunoSEQ multiplex PCR, yet TCRdb's version contains in-frame clones alone and is incomplete. Among approximately 260,000 clones, roughly 86% were seen once, and the ten largest hold approximately 3.5%. Source material: PBMCs or T cells enriched from blood (not recorded which). The receptors stem from a woman aged 40 to 50 with acute COVID-19.

This clone showed up just once. The V gene is TRBV19, the J gene TRBJ2-7; 11 bases align to TRBD2. The junction had 7 bases not matched to a gene; V was cut back by 9 bases and J by 3 bases. Germline loops: CDR1 LNHDA, CDR2 SQIVND (reference sequence). The CDR3 is 14 residues long. As DNA, the CDR3 is TGTGCCAGGACATTAGCGGGAGGGTGCTACGAGCAGTACTTC. It codes for CARTLAGGCYEQYF.

This clone was observed once. This chain connects TRBV25-1 to TRBJ2-7; a possible D gene is TRBD1 (5 bases). From germline, CDR1 is MGHDK and CDR2 SYGVNS. This CDR3 is built from 14 residues. V was cut by 5 bases and J by 5 bases, with 16 bases left in between. Written as DNA, the CDR3 is TGTGCCAGCAGTATGGCAGGGATACCAAACGAGCAGTACTTC. Translating gives CASSMAGIPNEQYF.

This sequence joins TRBV27 and TRBJ2-7, with TRBD2 matching over 9 bases. Unmatched junction bases numbered 7, after V lost 6 bases and J lost 1 base. The CDR3 contains 15 residues. Germline V CDR1 and CDR2: MNHEY, SMNVEV (reference sequence). CDR3 bases: TGTGCCAGCAGCCACTTTAGCGGGAGTTCCTACGAGCAGTACTTC. Encoded protein: CASSHFSGSSYEQYF.

This rearrangement joins TRBV9 to TRBJ1-2; D might be TRBD1 (5 bases). This CDR3 is 12 amino acids long. Germline V gene lookup returns CDR1 SGDLS and CDR2 YYNGEE. V was pared by 4 bases and J by 6 bases, with 10 bases between. In DNA, the CDR3 is TGTGCCAGCAGCCGCGGGGGAGATGGCTACACCTTC. This sequence encodes CASSRGGDGYTF.

V gene TRBV5-1 combines with J gene TRBJ2-1; D is undetermined. V was pared by 2 bases and J by 7 bases, with 13 bases between. Germline V gene data show CDR1 as SGHRS and CDR2 as YFSETQ. The CDR3 is 14 residues long. The CDR3 region has the DNA TGCGCCAGCAGCTTAGACGGAACAGAGAATGAGCAGTTCTTC. Amino acids: CASSLDGTENEQFF.

The chain is built from TRBV2 and TRBJ1-1; D is ambiguous. V was cut by 2 bases and J by 7 bases, with 11 bases left in between. The CDR3 is 13 residues long. The V gene's germline CDR1 is SNHLY and CDR2 FYNNEI. CDR3 residues: CASSETVEGEAFF. For the CDR3, the DNA is TGTGCCAGCAGTGAAACGGTTGAGGGTGAAGCTTTCTTT.

This clone turned up a few times. This chain connects TRBV19 to TRBJ1-1; D is uncertain. V lost 5 bases to trimming and J lost 1 base, with 5 bases between them. The CDR3 contains 12 residues. Germline CDR1 is LNHDA and CDR2 is SQIVND (reference sequence). The CDR3 DNA sequence: TGTGCCAGTAGTCGACAGAACACTGAAGCTTTCTTT. Amino acids: CASSRQNTEAFF.

The chain recombines TRBV27 with TRBJ2-7; 10 nucleotides match TRBD2. With 6 bases clipped from V and 0 bases from J, the junction kept 5 bases outside the gene matches. From germline, CDR1 is MNHEY and CDR2 SMNVEV (reference sequence). CDR3 size: 15 residues. The CDR3 DNA is TGTGCCAGCAGCCCACTAGCGGGGTTCTCCTACGAGCAGTACTTC. Protein sequence: CASSPLAGFSYEQYF.

The genes are TRBV19 and TRBJ1-1; D unresolved. This CDR3 region has 16 residues. Looked up from germline, CDR1 is LNHDA and CDR2 is SQIVND (reference sequence). V gave up 2 bases and J gave up 0 bases, with 13 bases separating them. Here the CDR3 reads CASSILGTLMNTEAFF. The CDR3 DNA reads as TGTGCCAGTAGTATACTAGGTACACTTATGAACACTGAAGCTTTCTTT.

The genes are TRBV3-1 (or the pseudogene TRBV3-2) and TRBJ2-5, with TRBD1 as a possible D gene (6 bases). CDR1 and CDR2 (germline): LGHDT, YNNKEL (reference sequence). This CDR3 is 15 amino acids long. V was clipped by 1 base and J by 5 bases, with 14 bases between them. The CDR3 DNA reads TGTGCCAGCAGCCAAGGCCCAGGGGTACGGGAGACCCAGTACTTC. Translated, it gives CASSQGPGVRETQYF.

This clone occurred once. The rearrangement links TRBV5-6 to TRBJ2-4; D gene unclear. Germline V lookup: CDR1 SGHDT, CDR2 YYEEEE. The CDR3 contains 14 residues. Trimming removed 0 bases from V and 6 bases from J, with 10 bases in between. The CDR3, as DNA: TGTGCCAGCAGCTTGGTTTTAGCCCGAAACATTCAGTACTTC. Encoded protein: CASSLVLARNIQYF.

This sequence joins TRBV20-1 and TRBJ1-2; maybe TRBD1 (5 bases). This CDR3 spans 14 amino acids. Trimming stripped 3 bases from V and 4 bases from J, with 15 bases between. Per germline, CDR1 DFQATT and CDR2 SNEGSKA (reference sequence). The CDR3 region is CSASVGRESYGYTF. CDR3 nucleotides: TGCAGTGCTAGTGTCGGCAGGGAAAGCTATGGCTACACCTTC.

This clone was found many times. J is TRBJ2-1 and V is TRBV11-3; no firm D call. V lost 2 bases to trimming and J lost 7 bases, with 15 bases between them. The V gene's germline CDR1 is SGHNT and CDR2 YENEEA. The CDR3 covers 15 residues. CDR3 in amino acids: CASSLLASVSNEQFF. The DNA for the CDR3 is TGTGCCAGCAGCTTATTAGCTTCAGTAAGTAATGAGCAGTTCTTC. Combining the CDR3 with reference TRBV11-3 and TRBJ2-1 gives the whole variable domain EAGVVQSPRYKIIEKKQPVAFWCNPISGHNTLYWYLQNLGQGPELLIRYENEEAVDDSQLPKDRFSAERLKGVDSTLKIQPAELGDSAVYLCASSLLASVSNEQFFGPGTRLTVL.

The rearrangement links TRBV11-3 to TRBJ2-3; 8 bases map to TRBD2. Germline CDR1 is SGHNT and CDR2 is YENEEA. Trimming cost V 3 bases and J 6 bases; bases outside gene matches: 8. This CDR3 is 15 amino acids long. The CDR3 DNA is TGTGCCAGCAGCTTTTCGAGCGGGAGTGCGGATACGCAGTATTTT. Translation: CASSFSSGSADTQYF.

To note about this clone: The germline gene is not matched at one end of the junction; a read error may be the cause. This chain joins TRBV7-7 and TRBJ2-1, with D possibly being TRBD2 (5 bases). CDR3 length: 15 residues. The germline V gene encodes CDR1 SSHAT and CDR2 FNYEAQ (reference sequence). The CDR3 coding sequence is TGTGCTAGCAGCTTAGCAGCGGCCGGGGTAAATGAGCAGTTCTTC. It is translated as CASSLAAAGVNEQFF. Looking up the rest from reference TRBV7-7 and TRBJ2-1 gives the full variable domain: GAGVSQSPRYKVTKRGQDVTLRCDPISSHATLYWYQQALGQGPEFLTYFNYEAQPDKSGLPSDRFSAERPEGSISTLTIQRTEQRDSAMYRCASSLAAAGVNEQFFGPGTRLTVL.

This clone turned up a few times. This chain uses TRBV2 with TRBJ2-2; tentatively, D is TRBD1 (5 bases). The CDR3 sequence is 15 residues long. V lost 9 bases and J 2 bases, leaving 16 bases between the germline ends. The V gene's germline CDR1 is SNHLY and CDR2 FYNNEI. The CDR3 sequence: CARERGRTNTGELFF. The CDR3 DNA reads TGTGCCAGAGAAAGGGGCAGAACCAACACCGGGGAGCTGTTTTTT.

J is TRBJ2-1 and V is TRBV11-3; 12 bases map to TRBD2. Per germline, CDR1 SGHNT and CDR2 YENEEA. The CDR3 extends over 14 amino acids. Trimming at V came to 2 bases and at J to 15 bases, leaving 8 bases not matched to a gene. CDR3 loop: CASSLHGLAGIRFF. The CDR3 DNA follows: TGTGCCAGCAGCTTACACGGACTAGCGGGGATTAGGTTCTTC.

The J gene is TRBJ1-1, the V gene TRBV11-3; 7 bases align to TRBD1. This CDR3 has 14 residues. Per the germline V gene, CDR1 is SGHNT and CDR2 is YENEEA. J gave up 7 bases and V 7 bases, and 12 bases lay outside the gene matches. The DNA of the CDR3 is TGTGCCAGCACCCTCGTCAGGGGGTCGGGTGAAGCTTTCTTT. As protein: CASTLVRGSGEAFF.

J is TRBJ2-3 and V is TRBV19, with D possibly matching TRBD2 (6 bases). The V end was cut by 2 bases, the J end by 3 bases, with 12 bases between. CDR3 size: 15 residues. CDR1 is LNHDA and CDR2 is SQIVND in the germline V gene (reference sequence). The CDR3 DNA sequence: TGTGCCAGTAGTATAACGGGGGTCGGGACAGATACGCAGTATTTT. It encodes CASSITGVGTDTQYF.